The next 23 T cell receptor beta chains were all read from a single sample in a study of tumour-infiltrating T cells in Burkitt lymphoma. The repertoire was sequenced with immunoSEQ multiplex PCR; TCRdb's copy has only in-frame clones and lacks some. Here the sample spans 300 or so clones, 86% being singletons. Sequencing was carried out using tumor tissue. These receptors all come from a human donor with Burkitt lymphoma.

The chain recombines TRBV30 with TRBJ1-6; perhaps TRBD1 as D (5 bases). The CDR3 covers 12 residues. Trimming shortened V by 5 bases and J by 9 bases, and 11 bases separated the two germline ends. The germline V gene encodes CDR1 GTSNPN and CDR2 SVGIG (reference sequence). CDR3 nucleotides: TGTGCCTGGGGGGACGGGGGTTCACCCCTCCACTTT. As protein: CAWGDGGSPLHF.

V is TRBV6-4 and J is TRBJ2-1; perhaps D is TRBD1 or TRBD2 (5 bases each). This CDR3 contains 16 residues. Germline CDR1 is MRHNA and CDR2 is SNTAGT. V was trimmed by 6 bases and J by 8 bases, leaving 23 bases between them. The CDR3 reads CASSAHRGIISHEQFF. In DNA form, the CDR3 reads TGTGCCAGCAGCGCCCACCGGGGCATTATCTCCCATGAGCAGTTCTTC.

The J gene is TRBJ2-1, the V gene TRBV10-3; 11 bases line up with TRBD2. Germline CDR1 ENHRY, CDR2 SYGVKD. The length of the CDR3 is 15 residues. With V trimmed by 6 bases and J by 10 bases, 11 bases remained unmatched. The CDR3: CAIRPTLAGVVEQFF. The CDR3 coding sequence is TGTGCCATCAGGCCTACACTAGCGGGAGTAGTCGAGCAGTTCTTC.

The gene calls are TRBV5-1 and TRBJ2-7, with TRBD1 matching over 9 bases. The ends lost 4 bases at V and 2 bases at J; junction bases unmatched: 4. Germline V gene sequence: CDR1 SGHRS, CDR2 YFSETQ. This CDR3 has 14 amino acids. The DNA of the CDR3 is TGCGCCAGCAGCGCGACAGGGGGAACCTACGAGCAGTACTTC. Its translation: CASSATGGTYEQYF.

This chain connects TRBV30 to TRBJ1-2; a weak D match, TRBD1 (6 bases). The length of the CDR3 is 16 residues. Germline-derived CDR1 and CDR2 are GTSNPN and SVGIG (reference sequence). Trimming took 0 bases from V and 4 from J, leaving 18 bases between them. The CDR3 sequence: CAWSVVGQHQTYGYTF. CDR3 nucleotide sequence: TGTGCCTGGAGTGTTGTTGGACAGCACCAAACCTATGGCTACACCTTC. Full variable domain (rest looked up from reference TRBV30 and TRBJ1-2): SQTIHQWPATLVQPVGSPLSLECTVEGTSNPNLYWYRQAAGRGLQLLFYSVGIGQISSEVPQNLSASRPQDRQFILSSKKLLLSDSGFYLCAWSVVGQHQTYGYTFGSGTRLTVV.

This chain links TRBV19 with TRBJ2-3; D call uncertain. This CDR3 comprises 15 residues. V was cut by 4 bases and J by 0 bases, with 11 bases left in between. Germline CDR1 and CDR2: LNHDA and SQIVND (reference sequence). CDR3 sequence reads: CASSSGRLSTDTQYF. Here the CDR3 DNA reads TGTGCCAGTAGTAGTGGGCGCCTGAGCACAGATACGCAGTATTTT.

The chain is built from TRBV19 and TRBJ1-4; tentative D call: TRBD1 (5 bases). Germline CDR1 is LNHDA and CDR2 is SQIVND (reference sequence). This CDR3 has 15 amino acids. Trimming removed 1 base at V and 8 bases at J, with 14 bases between. CDR3 sequence reads: CASSIGGGNQEKLFF. CDR3 DNA: TGTGCCAGTAGTATAGGTGGGGGTAACCAGGAAAAACTGTTTTTT.

As concerns this clone: The same CDR3 arises from other DNA sequences in this sample as well. DNA of the CDR3: TGCGCCAGCAGCTTGGTCCCTGAGGAGACCCAGTACTTC. Its translation: CASSLVPEETQYF. This sequence joins TRBV5-1 and TRBJ2-5; D gene ambiguous. The V end lost 0 bases, the J end lost 5 bases, and 8 bases lay between the germline ends. The CDR3 spans 13 residues. Germline lookup yields CDR1 SGHRS and CDR2 YFSETQ.

The rearrangement links TRBV29-1 to TRBJ2-5, with TRBD2 matching 11 bases. The better agreement between TRBJ2-7 and the DNA end casts doubt on the J call. The CDR3 consists of 13 residues. CDR1 SQVTM and CDR2 ANQGSEA come from the germline V gene. The CDR3 here is CSVMGLAEYEQYF. CDR3 DNA: TGCAGCGTGATGGGACTAGCGGAATACGAGCAGTACTTC.

The rearrangement joins TRBV6-5 to TRBJ2-1; TRBD2 aligns across 9 bases. V was clipped by 5 bases and J by 2 bases; unmatched bases: 1. Looked up from germline, CDR1 is MNHEY and CDR2 is SVGAGI. CDR3 length: 14 residues. CDR3 DNA: TGTGCCAGCAGTAGCGGGGGGACCTACAATGAGCAGTTCTTC. It translates to CASSSGGTYNEQFF.

The chain employs TRBV28 and TRBJ2-7, with 10 nucleotides matching TRBD2. The CDR3 totals 12 residues. J lost 3 bases, V lost 9 bases, and 2 bases had no gene match. Per the germline V gene, CDR1 is MDHEN and CDR2 is SYDVKM. The CDR3 region is CASRLAGYEQYF. The CDR3 DNA sequence: TGTGCCAGTCGACTAGCGGGCTACGAGCAGTACTTC.

V and J are TRBV6-5 and TRBJ1-1, with D unresolved. Trimming removed 5 bases at V and 1 base at J, with 5 bases between. Germline CDR1 reads MNHEY; CDR2 reads SVGAGI. The CDR3 is made up of 12 amino acids. In DNA form, the CDR3 reads TGTGCCAGCAGTGGACGGAACACTGAAGCTTTCTTT. This sequence encodes CASSGRNTEAFF.

The chain has TRBV5-1 and TRBJ1-2, with a weak D call TRBD1 (5 bases). Germline V gene lookup returns CDR1 SGHRS and CDR2 YFSETQ. Between the trimmed V and J ends, which lost 5 bases and 2 bases, there was a span of 10 bases. The CDR3 has 13 residues. The DNA of the CDR3 is TGCGCCAGCAGATCCGCAGGGAACTATGGCTACACCTTC. Amino acid sequence: CASRSAGNYGYTF.

The chain links TRBV27 to TRBJ2-7, with a weak D call TRBD2 (6 bases). CDR1 and CDR2 from the germline V gene are MNHEY and SMNVEV (reference sequence). The CDR3 is made up of 13 amino acids. V lost 6 bases to trimming and J lost 0 bases, with 9 bases between them. CDR3 sequence (DNA): TGTGCCAGCAGCCCGACTAGCTCCTACGAGCAGTACTTC. Amino acid sequence: CASSPTSSYEQYF.

The chain carries TRBV18 and TRBJ2-1; D is unresolved. Trimming left V 0 bases short and J 8 bases short, with 8 bases between. Germline V gene data show CDR1 as KGHSH and CDR2 as LQKENI. The length of the CDR3 is 13 residues. The CDR3 spells CASSPPSSDEQFF. As DNA, the CDR3 is TGTGCCAGCTCACCACCGAGCAGCGATGAGCAGTTCTTC.

The CDR3 here is CASRHRDRGSVDTEAFF. DNA of the CDR3: TGTGCCAGTAGGCACCGGGACAGGGGTAGTGTCGACACTGAAGCTTTCTTT. The V call is TRBV19, the J call TRBJ1-1, with 10 bases matching TRBD1. Trimming at V came to 6 bases and at J to 3 bases, leaving 13 bases not matched to a gene. The germline gives CDR1 LNHDA, CDR2 SQIVND (reference sequence). CDR3 length equals 17 residues. The full variable domain, in which reference TRBV19 and TRBJ1-1 provide the parts outside the CDR3, is DGGITQSPKYLFRKEGQNVTLSCEQNLNHDAMYWYRQDPGQGLRLIYYSQIVNDFQKGDIAEGYSVSREKKESFPLTVTSAQKNPTAFYLCASRHRDRGSVDTEAFFGQGTRLTVV.

The chain is built from TRBV7-9 and TRBJ1-2; a possible D gene is TRBD1 (6 bases). Germline V lookup: CDR1 SEHNR, CDR2 FQNEAQ (reference sequence). The length of the CDR3 is 15 residues. Trimming removed 1 base at V and 6 bases at J, with 15 bases between. The CDR3 spells CASSLGGGAEDGYTF. The CDR3 DNA reads as TGTGCCAGCAGCTTAGGCGGGGGGGCGGAGGATGGCTACACCTTC.

V gene TRBV6-6 combines with J gene TRBJ1-5; TRBD1 matches 7 bases. The V and J ends lost 2 bases and 1 base, in that order; junction bases with no gene match: 5. The CDR3 runs 16 residues. The V gene's germline CDR1 is MNHNY and CDR2 SVGAGI (reference sequence). DNA for the CDR3: TGTGCCAGCAGTTACGTACAGGGGATGAGCAATCAGCCCCAGCATTTT. As protein: CASSYVQGMSNQPQHF.

In DNA form, the CDR3 reads TGTGCCAGCAACGCCGACAGGGGCGAGTCCTACGAGCAGTACTTC. The encoded protein is CASNADRGESYEQYF. This chain joins TRBV21-1 and TRBJ2-7; TRBD1 was called by the table and not checked on the DNA. TRBV21-1 corresponds to a pseudogene. The CDR3 loop spans 15 amino acids.

This chain uses TRBV7-6 with TRBJ2-2, with TRBD2 identical over 8 bases. The CDR3 contains 17 residues. V trimming: 5 bases; J trimming: 0 bases; junction bases outside the gene matches: 8. Germline CDR1 and CDR2: SGHVS and FNYEAQ. Here the CDR3 DNA reads TGTGCCAGCAGCCCGACCTTTAGCGGGGCGAACACCGGGGAGCTGTTTTTT. Its protein product is CASSPTFSGANTGELFF.

The V and J genes are TRBV9 and TRBJ2-3; D is possibly TRBD1 (5 bases). Trimming took off 2 bases at V and 4 bases at J, with 11 bases between the two ends. Germline CDR1 and CDR2: SGDLS and YYNGEE. The CDR3 has 14 amino acids. CDR3 sequence reads: CASSVQGFSDTQYF. CDR3 in DNA: TGTGCCAGCAGCGTTCAGGGTTTTTCAGATACGCAGTATTTT.

This clone showed up just once. J is TRBJ1-2 and V is TRBV16; D is ambiguous. The V end lost 5 bases, the J end lost 4 bases, and 11 bases lay between the germline ends. Germline V gives CDR1 KGHSY, CDR2 FQNENV. The CDR3 totals 13 residues. This CDR3 is CASSVRKTYGYTF. The CDR3 DNA follows: TGTGCCAGCAGCGTTAGAAAGACCTATGGCTACACCTTC. Drawing the rest from reference TRBV16 and TRBJ1-2, the complete variable domain is GEEVAQTPKHLVRGEGQKAKLYCAPIKGHSYVFWYQQVLKNEFKFLISFQNENVFDETGMPKERFSAKCLPNSPCSLEIQATKLEDSAVYFCASSVRKTYGYTFGSGTRLTVV.

This clone was recorded only once. The chain joins TRBV2 to TRBJ2-7; no definite D call. Germline V gene data show CDR1 as SNHLY and CDR2 as FYNNEI. Trimming left V 2 bases short and J 4 bases short, with 3 bases between. The CDR3 contains 11 residues. DNA of the CDR3: TGTGCCAGCAGTGAAACGTACGAGCAGTACTTC. It translates to CASSETYEQYF.